The 9 T cell receptor beta chains listed next were all sequenced from one sample in a study of CD8 T cells in Susac syndrome. RNA amounts of about 0.5 to 1 ug underwent reverse transcription with random hexamers. Via MiXCR, TCRdb re-called the immunoSEQ multiplex PCR reads, giving one row per CDR3 protein. This table holds fewer than 150,000 distinct CDR3 sequences, more than 75% found once. Sequenced: CD8+ T cells from PBMCs. Source of these receptors: a human donor with multiple sclerosis.

This chain joins TRBV3-1 and TRBJ2-7, with a tentative D call TRBD1 (6 bases). In germline, CDR1 is LGHDT, CDR2 YNNKEL (reference sequence). V shed 2 bases and J shed 0 bases, with 8 bases lying between them. The CDR3 runs 14 residues. The CDR3 DNA reads TGTGCCAGCAGCCAACGGGACAACTCCTACGAGCAGTACTTC. The encoded protein is CASSQRDNSYEQYF.

The gene calls are TRBV2 and TRBJ2-3; TRBD2 is a possible D gene (6 bases). Trimming left V 4 bases short and J 0 bases short, with 11 bases between. CDR1 and CDR2 from the germline V gene are SNHLY and FYNNEI. The CDR3 runs to 15 residues. The CDR3 nucleotides are TGTGCCAGCAGTGGTCTAGCGACCAGCACAGATACGCAGTATTTT. It encodes CASSGLATSTDTQYF.

The chain has TRBV20-1 and TRBJ2-1; 12 bases line up with TRBD2. The germline V gene has CDR1 DFQATT and CDR2 SNEGSKA (reference sequence). After removal of 5 bases from V and 7 bases from J, the junction contained 9 bases not matched to a gene. The CDR3 totals 15 residues. DNA of the CDR3: TGCAGTGCTTTTTGGACTAGCGGGATGACGAATGAGCAGTTCTTC. Its translation is CSAFWTSGMTNEQFF.

This sequence joins TRBV12-3 or TRBV12-4 and TRBJ1-4, with 9 bases identical to TRBD1. The CDR3 covers 14 residues. J was trimmed by 7 bases and V by 6 bases; bases with no gene match: 6. DNA for the CDR3: TGTGCCAGCAGCAGGACAGGGGATCTTGAAAAACTGTTTTTT. It yields the protein CASSRTGDLEKLFF.

This clonotype has a handful of counts. The chain uses TRBV7-9 and TRBJ2-1; no firm D call. The germline V gene has CDR1 SEHNR and CDR2 FQNEAQ (reference sequence). The ends were cut back, 4 bases at V and 0 bases at J, with 7 bases in the middle. The CDR3 covers 14 residues. CDR3 protein: CASSSYDSYNEQFF. In DNA, the CDR3 is TGTGCCAGCAGCTCCTACGACTCCTACAATGAGCAGTTCTTC.

This chain joins TRBV19 and TRBJ1-1, with D uncertain. With 8 bases removed from V and 7 bases from J, the gap between germline ends came to 17 bases. This CDR3 has 13 amino acids. CDR1 is LNHDA and CDR2 is SQIVND in the germline V gene (reference sequence). In DNA form, the CDR3 reads TGTGCCAGTCAAATCGCACCTACAAGTGAAGCTTTCTTT. Protein sequence: CASQIAPTSEAFF.

There are a few counts of this clonotype. This chain uses TRBV6-1 with TRBJ2-7; a possible D gene is TRBD1 (5 bases). The germline V and J ends were trimmed by 5 bases and 3 bases, with 11 bases remaining between them. This CDR3 region has 13 residues. Germline values: CDR1 MNHNS, CDR2 SASEGT. Here the CDR3 DNA reads TGTGCCAGCAGTATGACAGTAGTCTACGAGCAGTACTTC. Translated: CASSMTVVYEQYF.

The chain joins TRBV5-1 to TRBJ2-3; perhaps TRBD2 as D (6 bases). The ends were cut back, 0 bases at V and 2 bases at J, with 16 bases in the middle. Germline assignment: CDR1 SGHRS and CDR2 YFSETQ. The CDR3 contains 17 residues. In DNA form, the CDR3 reads TGCGCCAGCAGCTTGGATAAGGAGGGCGGCCCCACAGATACGCAGTATTTT. It is translated as CASSLDKEGGPTDTQYF.

The chain couples TRBV21-1 to TRBJ2-5; TRBD2, the D gene given by the table, was not confirmed from the DNA. TRBV21-1 counts as a pseudogene. The CDR3 has 15 residues. The DNA of the CDR3 is TGTGCCAGCAGCGGGACTAGCGGGAGGGGAGAGACCCAGTACTTC. The encoded protein is CASSGTSGRGETQYF.